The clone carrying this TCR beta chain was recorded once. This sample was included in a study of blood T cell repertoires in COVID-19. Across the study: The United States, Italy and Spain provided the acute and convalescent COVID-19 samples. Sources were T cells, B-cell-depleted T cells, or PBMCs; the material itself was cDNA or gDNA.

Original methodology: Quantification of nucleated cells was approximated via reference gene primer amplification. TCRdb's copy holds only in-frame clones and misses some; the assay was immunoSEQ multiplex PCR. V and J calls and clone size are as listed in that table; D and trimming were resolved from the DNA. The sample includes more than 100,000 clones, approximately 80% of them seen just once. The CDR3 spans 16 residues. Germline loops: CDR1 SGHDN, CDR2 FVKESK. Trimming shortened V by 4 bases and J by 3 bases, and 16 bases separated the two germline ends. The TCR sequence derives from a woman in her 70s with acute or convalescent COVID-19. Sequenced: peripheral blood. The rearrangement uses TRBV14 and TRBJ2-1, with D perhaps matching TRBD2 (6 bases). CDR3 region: CASSRRLRSGYNEQFF. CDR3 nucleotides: TGTGCCAGCAGCCGCCGACTGCGTAGCGGCTACAATGAGCAGTTCTTC.